The present T cell receptor beta chain was sequenced within a study of cytomegalovirus exposure and HLA in healthy donors. Whole-study findings and limits: Among the CMV-associated chains, a few were confirmed in vitro as specific for CMV antigens.

The PCR used 60 Vbeta and 13 Jbeta primers. Clones were read by immunoSEQ multiplex PCR, and TCRdb kept only the in-frame ones, dropping some. The data show approximately 140,000 clones, 81% seen once. Each donor was nominally healthy when sampled (though unrecorded immune exposures were likely). With respect to this clone: Its antigen is currently unknown.

The TCR was taken from a man younger than 30 in good health and CMV-seronegative. The sample taken for sequencing was PBMCs.

The CDR3 nucleotides read TGTGCCAGCAGCTCCCCCCTAGGGACAGGGGTAGTCAATGAGCAGTTCTTC. Protein sequence: CASSSPLGTGVVNEQFF. The gene calls are TRBV7-9 and TRBJ2-1; 10 bases line up with TRBD1. The V gene's germline CDR1 is SEHNR and CDR2 FQNEAQ (reference sequence). V gave up 4 bases and J gave up 6 bases; unmatched junction bases: 12. The CDR3 has 17 residues.